This entry features one TCR beta chain sequence. These data come from a study of blood T cell repertoires in COVID-19. About the research overall: T cells, B-cell-depleted T cells, or PBMCs supplied cDNA or gDNA.

Participants' reported clinical history set cohort assignment. Clones were read by immunoSEQ multiplex PCR, and TCRdb kept only the in-frame ones, dropping some. The sample carries about 160,000 clones, around four fifths recorded once. V shed 2 bases and J 7 bases; nucleotides not matched to a gene: 11. Germline V gene lookup returns CDR1 KGHDR and CDR2 SFDVKD. This CDR3 has 16 residues. Material for sequencing was PBMCs or T cells enriched from blood (not recorded which). The clonotype comes from a woman between 50 and 59 years old who had recovered from COVID-19. The genes are TRBV24-1 and TRBJ2-3; the match to TRBD2 covers 7 bases. CDR3 sequence: CATSDSGLGWAHTQYF. DNA for the CDR3: TGTGCCACCAGTGATTCCGGACTAGGGTGGGCACATACGCAGTATTTT.